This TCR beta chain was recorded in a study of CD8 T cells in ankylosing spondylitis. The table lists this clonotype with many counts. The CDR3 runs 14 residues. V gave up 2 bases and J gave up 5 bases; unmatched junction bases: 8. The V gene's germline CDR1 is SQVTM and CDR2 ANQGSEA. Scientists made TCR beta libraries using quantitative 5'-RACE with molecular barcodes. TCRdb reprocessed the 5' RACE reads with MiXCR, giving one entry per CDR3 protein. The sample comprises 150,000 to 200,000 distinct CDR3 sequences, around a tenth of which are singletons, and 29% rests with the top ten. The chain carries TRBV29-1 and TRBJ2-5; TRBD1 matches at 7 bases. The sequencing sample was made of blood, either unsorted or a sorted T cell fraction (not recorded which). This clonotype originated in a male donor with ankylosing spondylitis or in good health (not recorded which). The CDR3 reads CSVEFMTGSETQYF. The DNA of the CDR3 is TGCAGCGTTGAATTCATGACAGGGAGCGAGACCCAGTACTTC.